Given below is one T cell receptor (beta chain) in context. It was during active infection that Seattle patients were enrolled and then longitudinally followed. Germline CDR1 and CDR2: SGHDN and FVKESK. The CDR3 loop spans 15 amino acids. V lost 4 bases to trimming and J lost 5 bases; unmatched junction nucleotides: 7. Clones were sequenced by immunoSEQ multiplex PCR, and TCRdb holds only the in-frame ones, with some missing. The table has roughly 160,000 clones, approximately 80% seen once. This record belongs to a study of blood T cell repertoires in COVID-19. The TCR comes from a woman aged 80 or older with COVID-19, enrolled during active disease. The sequenced sample was peripheral blood. The chain has TRBV14 and TRBJ2-7, with 11 bases that match TRBD2. CDR3 in DNA: TGTGCCAGCAGCCGACAGACTAGCGGGATGAACGAGCAGTACTTC. This encodes CASSRQTSGMNEQYF.